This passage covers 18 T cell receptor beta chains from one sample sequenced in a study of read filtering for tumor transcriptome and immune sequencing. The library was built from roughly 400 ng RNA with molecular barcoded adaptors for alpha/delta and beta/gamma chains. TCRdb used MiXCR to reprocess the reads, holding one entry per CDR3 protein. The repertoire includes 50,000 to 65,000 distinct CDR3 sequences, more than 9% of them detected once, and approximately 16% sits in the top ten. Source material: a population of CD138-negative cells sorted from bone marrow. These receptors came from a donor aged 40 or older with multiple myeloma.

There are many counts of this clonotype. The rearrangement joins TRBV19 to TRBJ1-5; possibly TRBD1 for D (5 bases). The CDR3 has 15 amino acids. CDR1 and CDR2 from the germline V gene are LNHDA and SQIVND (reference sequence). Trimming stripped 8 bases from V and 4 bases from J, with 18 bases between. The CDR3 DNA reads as TGTGCCAGTGGCGGCAGGGATCATCAGAATCAGCCCCAGCATTTT. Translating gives CASGGRDHQNQPQHF.

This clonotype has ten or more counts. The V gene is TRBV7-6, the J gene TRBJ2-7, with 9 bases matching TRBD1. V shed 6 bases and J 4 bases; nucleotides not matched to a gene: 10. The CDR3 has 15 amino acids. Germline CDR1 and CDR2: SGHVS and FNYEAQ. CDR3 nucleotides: TGTGCCAGCAGTCAAGGGGGACAGGGCGGGTACGAGCAGTACTTC. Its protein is CASSQGGQGGYEQYF.

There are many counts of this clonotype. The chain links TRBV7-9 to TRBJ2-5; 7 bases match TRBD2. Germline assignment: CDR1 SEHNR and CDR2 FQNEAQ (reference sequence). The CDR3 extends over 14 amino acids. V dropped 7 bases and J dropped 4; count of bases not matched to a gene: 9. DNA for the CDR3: TGTGCCAGCACCGAAGGGAGCGGGGTAGAGACCCAGTACTTC. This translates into CASTEGSGVETQYF.

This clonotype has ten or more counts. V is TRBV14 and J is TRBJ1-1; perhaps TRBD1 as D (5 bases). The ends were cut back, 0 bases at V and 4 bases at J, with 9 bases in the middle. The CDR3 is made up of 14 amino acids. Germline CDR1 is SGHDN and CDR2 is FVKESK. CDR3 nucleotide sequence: TGTGCCAGCAGCCAAGACCCCGGGGGCACTGAAGCTTTCTTT. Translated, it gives CASSQDPGGTEAFF.

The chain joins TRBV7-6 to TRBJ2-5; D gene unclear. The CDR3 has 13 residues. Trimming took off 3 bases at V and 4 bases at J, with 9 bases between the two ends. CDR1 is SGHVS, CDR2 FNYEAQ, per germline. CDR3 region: CASSLNRGETQYF. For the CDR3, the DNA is TGTGCCAGCAGCTTGAATAGAGGAGAGACCCAGTACTTC.

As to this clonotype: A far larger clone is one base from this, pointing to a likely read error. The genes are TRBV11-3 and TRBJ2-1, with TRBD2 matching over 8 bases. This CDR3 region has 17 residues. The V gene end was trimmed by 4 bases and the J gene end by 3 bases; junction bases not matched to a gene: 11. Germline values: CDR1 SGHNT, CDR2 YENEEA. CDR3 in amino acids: CASSSDGRLANYNEQFF. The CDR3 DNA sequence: TGTGCCAGCAGCTCAGATGGACGACTAGCGAACTACAATGAGCAGTTCTTC.

CDR3 region: CASNQAKGYEQYF. As DNA, the CDR3 is TGCGCCAGCAACCAGGCAAAAGGCTACGAGCAGTACTTC. The rearrangement joins TRBV10-1 to TRBJ2-7; D gene unclear. CDR3 size: 13 residues. V lost 7 bases and J lost 3, with 13 bases in between. Per the germline V gene, CDR1 is WNHNN and CDR2 is SYGVQD (reference sequence).

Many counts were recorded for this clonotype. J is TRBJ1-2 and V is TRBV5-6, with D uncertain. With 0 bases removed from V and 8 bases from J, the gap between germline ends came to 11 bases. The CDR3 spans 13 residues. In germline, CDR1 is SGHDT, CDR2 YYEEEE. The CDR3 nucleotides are TGTGCCAGCAGCTTGGGGCCTCAGCGGGGCTACACCTTC. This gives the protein CASSLGPQRGYTF.

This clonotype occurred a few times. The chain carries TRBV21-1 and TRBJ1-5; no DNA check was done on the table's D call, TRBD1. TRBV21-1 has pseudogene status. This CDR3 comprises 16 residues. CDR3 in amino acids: CASSKVEGEGNQPQHF. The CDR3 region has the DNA TGTGCCAGCAGCAAAGTTGAGGGGGAGGGCAATCAGCCCCAGCATTTT.

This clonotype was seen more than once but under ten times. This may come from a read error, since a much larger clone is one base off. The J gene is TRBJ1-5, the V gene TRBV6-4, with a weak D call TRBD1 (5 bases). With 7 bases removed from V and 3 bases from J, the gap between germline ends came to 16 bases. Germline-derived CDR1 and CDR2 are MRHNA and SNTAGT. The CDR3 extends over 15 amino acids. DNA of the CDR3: TGTGCCAGCAAAATAGACAGATTCTCCAATCAGCCCCAGCATTTT. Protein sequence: CASKIDRFSNQPQHF.

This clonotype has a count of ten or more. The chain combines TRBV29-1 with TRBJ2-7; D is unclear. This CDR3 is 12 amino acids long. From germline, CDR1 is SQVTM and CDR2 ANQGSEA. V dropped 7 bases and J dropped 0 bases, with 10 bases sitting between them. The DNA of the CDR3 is TGCAGCGCTGTCATGAACTCCTACGAGCAGTACTTC. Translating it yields CSAVMNSYEQYF.

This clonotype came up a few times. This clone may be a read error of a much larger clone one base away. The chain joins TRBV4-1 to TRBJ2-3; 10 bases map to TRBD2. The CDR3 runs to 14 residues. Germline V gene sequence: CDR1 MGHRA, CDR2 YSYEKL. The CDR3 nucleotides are TGCGCCAACAGCACTAGCGGGGCCCCGGATACGCAGTATTTT. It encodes CANSTSGAPDTQYF.

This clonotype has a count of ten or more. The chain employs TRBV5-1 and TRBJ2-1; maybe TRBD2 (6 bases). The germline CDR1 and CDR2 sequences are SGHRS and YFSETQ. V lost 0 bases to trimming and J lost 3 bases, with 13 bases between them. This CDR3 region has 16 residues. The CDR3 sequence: CASSLGGGGDYNEQFF. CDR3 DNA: TGCGCCAGCAGCTTGGGGGGAGGCGGGGACTACAATGAGCAGTTCTTC.

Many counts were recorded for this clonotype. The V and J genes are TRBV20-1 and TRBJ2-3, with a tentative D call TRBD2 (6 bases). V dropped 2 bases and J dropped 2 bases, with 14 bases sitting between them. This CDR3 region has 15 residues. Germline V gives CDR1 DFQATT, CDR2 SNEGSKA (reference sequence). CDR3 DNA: TGCAGTGCTAGATCCCCCTCGGGGGACACAGATACGCAGTATTTT. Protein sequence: CSARSPSGDTDTQYF.

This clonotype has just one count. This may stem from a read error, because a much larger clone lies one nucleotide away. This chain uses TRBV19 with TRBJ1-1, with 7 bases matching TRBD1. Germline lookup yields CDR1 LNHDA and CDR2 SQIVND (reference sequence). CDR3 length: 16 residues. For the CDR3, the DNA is TGTGCCGAAACGTTATTAAGACAGGGTTGTAACACTGTAGCTTTCTTT. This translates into CAETLLRQGCNTVAFF.

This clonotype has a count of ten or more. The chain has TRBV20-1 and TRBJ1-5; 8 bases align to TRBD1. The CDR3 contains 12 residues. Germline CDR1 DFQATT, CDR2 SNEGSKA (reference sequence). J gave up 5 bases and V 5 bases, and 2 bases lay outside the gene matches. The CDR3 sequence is CSAQDRDQPQHF. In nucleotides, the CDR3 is TGCAGTGCTCAGGACAGGGATCAGCCCCAGCATTTT.

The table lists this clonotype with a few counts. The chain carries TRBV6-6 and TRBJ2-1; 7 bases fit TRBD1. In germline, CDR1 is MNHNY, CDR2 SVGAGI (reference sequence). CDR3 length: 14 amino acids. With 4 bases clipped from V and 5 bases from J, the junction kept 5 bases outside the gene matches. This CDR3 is CASSSHDRDNEQFF. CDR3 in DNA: TGTGCCAGCAGTTCCCACGACAGGGACAATGAGCAGTTCTTC.

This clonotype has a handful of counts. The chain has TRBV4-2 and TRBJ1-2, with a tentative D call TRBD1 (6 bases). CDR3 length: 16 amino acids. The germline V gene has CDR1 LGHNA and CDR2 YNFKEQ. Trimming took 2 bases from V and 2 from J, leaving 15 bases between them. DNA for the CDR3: TGTGCCAGCAGCCAACTAGCCGGGACAACGAACTATGGCTACACCTTC. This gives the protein CASSQLAGTTNYGYTF.